The entry below describes one T cell receptor (beta chain). Its specificity is unknown. This CDR3 is also generated by other DNA sequences in the sample. The data stem from a study of cytomegalovirus exposure and HLA in healthy donors. Overall study results and limits: Later on, a genetic analysis was performed. It linked a missense variant in DCLRE1C with V- and J-gene trimming of TCR beta. Earlier findings revealed that most TCR beta V segments proved productive either about 87% or about 30% of the time.

From germline, CDR1 is SGHRS and CDR2 YFSETQ. Trimming cost V 0 bases and J 3 bases; bases outside gene matches: 4. The CDR3 spans 15 residues. 60 Vbeta and 13 Jbeta primers were used in PCR. TCRdb's copy holds only in-frame clones and misses some; the assay was immunoSEQ multiplex PCR. The sample carries 76,000 or so clones, 79% recorded once. The sequence was collected from a man aged 30-40 years in good health and CMV-seronegative. J is TRBJ2-3 and V is TRBV5-1; 7 bases match TRBD1. Specimen: PBMCs. The CDR3 sequence: CASSLGQGRTDTQYF. The DNA for the CDR3 is TGCGCCAGCAGCTTGGGACAGGGACGGACAGATACGCAGTATTTT.